This is a list of T cell receptor beta chains from one sample in a study of PD-1 blockade in classical Hodgkin lymphoma. The protocol was immunoSEQ multiplex PCR, while the TCRdb copy is restricted to in-frame clones and leaves out a portion. The table lists roughly 100,000 clones, approximately 94% of them singletons. The source material was peripheral blood mononuclear cells (PBMCs), sampled before the fourth cycle of nivolumab. These receptors were taken from a human donor with classical Hodgkin lymphoma. Both conserved end residues are part of each CDR3. Fields, in order: CDR3 length, D gene, J gene, V gene, CDR3 DNA, CDR3 protein. D genes are given only for firm matches.

length: 14
D: NA
J: TRBJ2-7
V: TRBV29-1
DNA: TGCAGCGTTGAAGATAAGGCAGGCCACCACGAGCAGTACTTC
CDR3: CSVEDKAGHHEQYF

length: 16
D: NA
J: TRBJ1-1
V: TRBV5-5
DNA: TGTGCCAGCAGCTCAAGGGGTACGGACGAAAACACTGAAGCTTTCTTT
CDR3: CASSSRGTDENTEAFF

length: 14
D: TRBD1
J: TRBJ2-7
V: TRBV30
DNA: TGTGCCTGGAATTTGGACAGGGGGCGGACGGAGCAGTACTTC
CDR3: CAWNLDRGRTEQYF

length: 13
D: NA
J: TRBJ2-3
V: TRBV5-1
DNA: TGCGCCAGCAGCGGACTCAGGGGAGATACGCAGTATTTT
CDR3: CASSGLRGDTQYF

length: 14
D: TRBD1
J: TRBJ1-2
V: TRBV19
DNA: TGTGCCAGTAGTATAGATCAGGGGGTCTATGGCTACACCTTC
CDR3: CASSIDQGVYGYTF

length: 14
D: NA
J: TRBJ1-5
V: TRBV19
DNA: TGTGCCAGTAGTAGTTTCCTATCCGCCCTGCCCCAGCATTTT
CDR3: CASSSFLSALPQHF

length: 15
D: NA
J: TRBJ2-1
V: TRBV9
DNA: TGTGCCAGCAGCGTAGTAGGTAGGACGGAGGATGAGCAGTTCTTC
CDR3: CASSVVGRTEDEQFF

length: 14
D: TRBD1
J: TRBJ1-1
V: TRBV10-1
DNA: TGCGCCAGCAGTGCGGCAGGGGGTAACACTGAAGCTTTCTTT
CDR3: CASSAAGGNTEAFF

length: 17
D: TRBD2
J: TRBJ2-7
V: TRBV4-2
DNA: TGTGCCAGCAGCCAGATTCCCGGATCGGGACTAGCGTACGAGCAGTACTTC
CDR3: CASSQIPGSGLAYEQYF

length: 14
D: TRBD2
J: TRBJ2-7
V: TRBV10-3
DNA: TGTGCCACAAATCCGGGACTAGAAATATACGAGCAGTACTTC
CDR3: CATNPGLEIYEQYF

length: 14
D: NA
J: TRBJ2-7
V: TRBV7-9
DNA: TGTGCCAGCAGCCCTGTAGGGAGCTCCTACGAGCAGTACTTC
CDR3: CASSPVGSSYEQYF

length: 13
D: NA
J: TRBJ1-1
V: TRBV30
DNA: TGTGCCTGGAGTGTTAGGGGTTACACTGAAGCTTTCTTT
CDR3: CAWSVRGYTEAFF

length: 19
D: TRBD1
J: TRBJ2-7
V: TRBV11-2
DNA: TGTGCCAGCAGCTTAGAAGGGACAGGGGCGCGAGCCTTTCCCTACGAGCAGTACTTC
CDR3: CASSLEGTGARAFPYEQYF

length: 16
D: NA
J: TRBJ2-7
V: TRBV10-1
DNA: TGCGCCAGCAGTGAGATACGAGCGGTCCGACCCTACGAGCAGTACTTC
CDR3: CASSEIRAVRPYEQYF

length: 13
D: NA
J: TRBJ2-7
V: TRBV28
DNA: TGTGCCAGCAATGGTTTTGAGGGCTGGGAGCAGTACTTC
CDR3: CASNGFEGWEQYF